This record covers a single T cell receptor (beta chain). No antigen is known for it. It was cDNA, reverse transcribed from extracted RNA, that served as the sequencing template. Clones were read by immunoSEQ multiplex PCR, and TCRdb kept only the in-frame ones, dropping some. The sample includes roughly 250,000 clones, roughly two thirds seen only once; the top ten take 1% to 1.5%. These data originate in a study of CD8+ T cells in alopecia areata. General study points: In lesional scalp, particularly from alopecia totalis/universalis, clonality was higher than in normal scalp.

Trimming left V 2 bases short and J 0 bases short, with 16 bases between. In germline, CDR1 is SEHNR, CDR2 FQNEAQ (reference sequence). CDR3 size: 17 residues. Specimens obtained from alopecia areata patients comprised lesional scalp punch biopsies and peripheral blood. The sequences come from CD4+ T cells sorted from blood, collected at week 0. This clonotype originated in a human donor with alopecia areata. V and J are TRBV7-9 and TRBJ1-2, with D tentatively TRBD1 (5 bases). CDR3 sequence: CASSLRARDPSNYGYTF. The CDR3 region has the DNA TGTGCCAGCAGCTTACGAGCCAGGGACCCGTCTAACTATGGCTACACCTTC.